This T cell receptor beta chain originates from a study of graft-versus-host responses after intestinal transplantation. Study as a whole: The transplants performed in recipients were multivisceral, liver-intestinal, or isolated intestinal.

Clones were sequenced by immunoSEQ multiplex PCR, and TCRdb holds only the in-frame ones, with some missing. The repertoire includes approximately 50,000 clones, about four fifths of them detected once, and less than 0.5% sits in the top ten. Germline CDR1 reads LNHDA; CDR2 reads SQIVND (reference sequence). The trim removed 9 bases at V and 3 bases at J, leaving 7 bases unmatched. The CDR3 is made up of 13 amino acids. As regards this clone: Its antigen is not known.

The receptor comes from a human donor who was the organ donor for an intestinal transplant. The specimen comprised unstimulated CD4+ T cells sorted from spleen or lymph node cells, sampled before transplant. V usage is TRBV19 and J usage is TRBJ1-1, with 7 bases identical to TRBD1. The CDR3 loop reads CARPGTGDTEAFF. In nucleotides, the CDR3 is TGTGCCAGACCGGGAACAGGGGACACTGAAGCTTTCTTT.